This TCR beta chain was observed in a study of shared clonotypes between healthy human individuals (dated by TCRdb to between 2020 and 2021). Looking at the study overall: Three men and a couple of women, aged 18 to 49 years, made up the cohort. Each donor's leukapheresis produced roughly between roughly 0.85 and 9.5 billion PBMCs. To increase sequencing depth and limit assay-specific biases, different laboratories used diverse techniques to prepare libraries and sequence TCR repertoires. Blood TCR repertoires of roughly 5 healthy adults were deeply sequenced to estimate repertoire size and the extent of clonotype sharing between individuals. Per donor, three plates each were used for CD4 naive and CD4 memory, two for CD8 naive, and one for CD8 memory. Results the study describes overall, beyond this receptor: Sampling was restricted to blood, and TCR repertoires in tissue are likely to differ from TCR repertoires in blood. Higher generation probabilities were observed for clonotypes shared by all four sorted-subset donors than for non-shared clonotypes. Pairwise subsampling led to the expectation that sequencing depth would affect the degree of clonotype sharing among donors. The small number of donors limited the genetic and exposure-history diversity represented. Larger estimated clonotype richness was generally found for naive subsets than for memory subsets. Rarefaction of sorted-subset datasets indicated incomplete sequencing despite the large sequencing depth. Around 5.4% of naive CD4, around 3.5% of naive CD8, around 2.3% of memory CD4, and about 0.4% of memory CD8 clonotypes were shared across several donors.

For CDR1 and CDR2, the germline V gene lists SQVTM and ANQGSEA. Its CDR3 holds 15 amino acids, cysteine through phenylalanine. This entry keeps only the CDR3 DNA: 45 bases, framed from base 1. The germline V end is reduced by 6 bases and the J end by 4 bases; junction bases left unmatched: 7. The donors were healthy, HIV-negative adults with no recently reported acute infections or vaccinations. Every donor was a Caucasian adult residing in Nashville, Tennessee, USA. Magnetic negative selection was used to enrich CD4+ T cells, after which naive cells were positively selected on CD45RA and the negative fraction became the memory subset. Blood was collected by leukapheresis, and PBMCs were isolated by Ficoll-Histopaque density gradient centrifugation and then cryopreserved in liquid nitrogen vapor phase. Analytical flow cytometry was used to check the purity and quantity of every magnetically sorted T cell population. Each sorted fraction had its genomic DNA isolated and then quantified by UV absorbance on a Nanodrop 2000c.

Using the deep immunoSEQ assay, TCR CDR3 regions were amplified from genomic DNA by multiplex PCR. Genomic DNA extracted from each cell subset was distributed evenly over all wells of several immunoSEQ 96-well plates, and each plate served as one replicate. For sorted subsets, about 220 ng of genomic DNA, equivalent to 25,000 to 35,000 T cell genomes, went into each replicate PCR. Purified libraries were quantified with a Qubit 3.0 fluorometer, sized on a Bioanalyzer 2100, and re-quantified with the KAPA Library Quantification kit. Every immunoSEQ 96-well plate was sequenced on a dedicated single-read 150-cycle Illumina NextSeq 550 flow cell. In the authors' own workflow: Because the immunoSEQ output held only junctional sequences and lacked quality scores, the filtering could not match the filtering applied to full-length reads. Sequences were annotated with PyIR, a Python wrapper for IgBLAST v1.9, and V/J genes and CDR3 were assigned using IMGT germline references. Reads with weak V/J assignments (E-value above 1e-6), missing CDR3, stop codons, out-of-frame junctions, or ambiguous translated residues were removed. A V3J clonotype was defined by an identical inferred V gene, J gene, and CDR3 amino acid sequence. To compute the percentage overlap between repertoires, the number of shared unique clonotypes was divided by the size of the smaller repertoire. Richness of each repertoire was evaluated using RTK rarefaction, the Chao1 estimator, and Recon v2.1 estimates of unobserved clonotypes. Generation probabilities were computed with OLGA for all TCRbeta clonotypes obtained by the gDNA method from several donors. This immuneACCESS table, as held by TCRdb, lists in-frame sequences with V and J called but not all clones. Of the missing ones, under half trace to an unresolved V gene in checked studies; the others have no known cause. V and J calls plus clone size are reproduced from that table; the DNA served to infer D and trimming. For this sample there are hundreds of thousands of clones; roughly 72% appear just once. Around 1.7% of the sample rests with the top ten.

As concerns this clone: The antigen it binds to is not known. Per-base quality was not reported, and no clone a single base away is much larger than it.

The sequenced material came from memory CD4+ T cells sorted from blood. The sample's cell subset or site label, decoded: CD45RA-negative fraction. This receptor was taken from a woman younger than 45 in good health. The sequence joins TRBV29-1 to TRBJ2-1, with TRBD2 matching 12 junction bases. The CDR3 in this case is CSVLPGTSGYNEQFF. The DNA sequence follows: TGCAGCGTCTTACCCGGGACTAGCGGGTACAATGAGCAGTTCTTC.